A single sample gave rise to the 12 T cell receptor beta chains below, sequenced in a study of cytomegalovirus exposure and HLA in healthy donors. The primer mix had 60 Vbeta and 13 Jbeta primers. This table comes from immunoSEQ multiplex PCR, and its TCRdb copy is limited to in-frame clones, with some not included. The table includes around 150,000 clones, around 83% detected once. Sequencing was done on a sample of PBMCs. The receptor set was obtained from a girl aged 2-9 years in good health and CMV-seropositive.

The J gene is TRBJ1-1, the V gene TRBV5-4; the D is unclear. CDR1 and CDR2 (germline): SGHNT, YYREEE (reference sequence). The CDR3 has 14 residues. V was trimmed by 3 bases and J by 3 bases, leaving 12 bases between them. The CDR3 DNA follows: TGTGCCAGCAGCTCCCCTTTGAGGGACACTGAAGCTTTCTTT. Translating gives CASSSPLRDTEAFF.

J is TRBJ1-5 and V is TRBV6-6; D perhaps matches TRBD1 (6 bases). Trimming pared 6 bases from V and 3 bases from J, leaving 12 bases between. CDR1 and CDR2 (germline): MNHNY, SVGAGI (reference sequence). The CDR3 runs to 14 residues. The CDR3 loop reads CASRNRQANQPQHF. In DNA, the CDR3 is TGTGCCAGCAGAAATAGACAGGCCAATCAGCCCCAGCATTTT.

J is TRBJ1-1 and V is TRBV28, with 8 bases fitting TRBD1. Trimming removed 3 bases from V and 1 base from J; junction bases left unmatched: 7. The CDR3 has 16 amino acids. Germline V CDR1 and CDR2: MDHEN, SYDVKM. CDR3 DNA sequence: TGTGCCAGCAGTTTGAATTTAGGGACAGGGAACACTGAAGCTTTCTTT. Encoded protein: CASSLNLGTGNTEAFF.

The rearrangement joins TRBV6-6 to TRBJ1-4, with D maybe TRBD1 (6 bases). CDR3 length: 15 residues. Trimming removed 5 bases at V and 4 bases at J, with 14 bases between. The germline gives CDR1 MNHNY, CDR2 SVGAGI (reference sequence). This CDR3 is CASSPQGRVNEKLFF. CDR3 nucleotide sequence: TGTGCCAGCAGTCCACAGGGTAGGGTTAATGAAAAACTGTTTTTT.

The chain joins TRBV4-1 to TRBJ2-1; 16 bases align to TRBD2. This CDR3 is built from 17 residues. Germline CDR1 and CDR2: MGHRA and YSYEKL. J was trimmed by 0 bases and V by 7 bases; bases with no gene match: 3. The chain's CDR3 is CASTGTSGRASYNEQFF. The CDR3 DNA reads as TGCGCCAGCACTGGGACTAGCGGGAGGGCCTCCTACAATGAGCAGTTCTTC.

V is TRBV5-1 and J is TRBJ2-3; TRBD2 is a possible D gene (6 bases). Germline CDR1 reads SGHRS; CDR2 reads YFSETQ. V was clipped by 5 bases and J by 2 bases, with 15 bases between them. The CDR3 extends over 15 amino acids. The CDR3 sequence: CASRRGRLITDTQYF. The CDR3 DNA reads TGCGCCAGCAGGCGAGGGAGGTTAATCACAGATACGCAGTATTTT.

This clone was detected a few times. The chain combines TRBV19 with TRBJ2-3; weak D call: TRBD2 (6 bases). Trimming took off 8 bases at V and 6 bases at J, with 18 bases between the two ends. The CDR3 loop spans 14 amino acids. Germline lookup yields CDR1 LNHDA and CDR2 SQIVND (reference sequence). CDR3 nucleotide sequence: TGTGCCAGTCATTCTCCGGGGGTTAGGGATACGCAGTATTTT. Encoded protein: CASHSPGVRDTQYF.

A note on this clone: The junction departs from germline at one end; a sequencing error may be responsible. V gene TRBV4-2 combines with J gene TRBJ2-7; 7 nucleotides align to TRBD1. Germline V gene lookup returns CDR1 LGHNA and CDR2 YNFKEQ. The CDR3 runs to 16 residues. CDR3 amino acids: CASSQLEGAGAYGQYF. The CDR3 nucleotides read TGTGCCAGCAGCCAACTCGAGGGGGCCGGAGCATACGGGCAGTACTTC.

V and J are TRBV30 and TRBJ1-5; perhaps TRBD1 as D (6 bases). The CDR3 sequence is 18 residues long. V dropped 3 bases and J dropped 4 bases, with 25 bases sitting between them. Germline CDR1 and CDR2: GTSNPN and SVGIG (reference sequence). The DNA for the CDR3 is TGTGCCTGGAGCGGGGGGAGATACAGGGTTTTGAGAAATCAGCCCCAGCATTTT. Protein product: CAWSGGRYRVLRNQPQHF. Using reference TRBV30 and TRBJ1-5 for the parts outside the CDR3, the full variable domain is SQTIHQWPATLVQPVGSPLSLECTVEGTSNPNLYWYRQAAGRGLQLLFYSVGIGQISSEVPQNLSASRPQDRQFILSSKKLLLSDSGFYLCAWSGGRYRVLRNQPQHFGDGTRLSIL.

J is TRBJ2-1 and V is TRBV19; no firm D call. There are 15 residues in the CDR3. Germline CDR1 is LNHDA and CDR2 is SQIVND (reference sequence). Deletions cut 3 bases from V and 0 bases from J, with 9 bases between. The CDR3 region is CASSIPPFSYNEQFF. CDR3 sequence (DNA): TGTGCCAGTAGTATCCCCCCGTTCTCCTACAATGAGCAGTTCTTC.

The J gene is TRBJ2-7, the V gene TRBV4-1, with D possibly matching TRBD1 (6 bases). Trimming removed 4 bases from V and 0 bases from J, with 7 bases in between. CDR1 and CDR2 (germline): MGHRA, YSYEKL. This CDR3 spans 13 amino acids. The CDR3 sequence is CASSRDTSYEQYF. The CDR3, as DNA: TGCGCCAGCAGCCGGGACACCTCCTACGAGCAGTACTTC.

With regard to this clone: Other DNA sequences in this sample translate to the same CDR3. The chain is built from TRBV4-2 and TRBJ1-5, with TRBD1 matching 12 bases. Germline CDR1 and CDR2: LGHNA and YNFKEQ. With 5 bases clipped from V and 6 bases from J, the junction kept 5 bases outside the gene matches. This CDR3 is built from 15 residues. This chain's CDR3 is CASSFGTGGSQPQHF. In DNA form, the CDR3 reads TGTGCCAGCAGCTTCGGGACAGGGGGCAGTCAGCCCCAGCATTTT.